Below, 27 T cell receptor beta chains from the same sample are listed, as sequenced in a study of cytomegalovirus exposure and HLA in healthy donors. PCR used 60 Vbeta primers and 13 Jbeta primers. The data were produced by immunoSEQ multiplex PCR, yet TCRdb's version contains in-frame clones alone and is incomplete. The table shows over 150,000 clones, with about 80% occurring only once. Sequencing was carried out using PBMCs. The receptors shown here come from a girl aged 10 to 17 in good health and CMV-seropositive.

This clone was recorded only once. The chain recombines TRBV4-3 with TRBJ2-4; weak D call: TRBD1 (6 bases). CDR1 and CDR2 from the germline V gene are LGHNA and YSLEER. V lost 0 bases to trimming and J lost 8 bases, with 14 bases between them. The CDR3 consists of 15 residues. The CDR3 loop reads CASSQDGQFSDIQYF. In DNA form, the CDR3 reads TGCGCCAGCAGCCAAGATGGACAGTTCTCGGACATTCAGTACTTC.

The rearrangement uses TRBV7-2 and TRBJ2-5; TRBD2 might be the D (6 bases). This CDR3 spans 14 amino acids. V was pared by 1 base and J by 5 bases, with 11 bases between. CDR1 SGHTA and CDR2 FQGNSA come from the germline V gene. CDR3: CASSLVLGRETQYF. CDR3 nucleotide sequence: TGTGCCAGCAGCTTAGTCCTAGGGAGGGAGACCCAGTACTTC.

The chain uses TRBV15 and TRBJ1-4; unclear D gene. The V end lost 2 bases, the J end lost 3 bases, and 19 bases lay between the germline ends. Per germline, CDR1 LNHNV and CDR2 YYDKDF (reference sequence). This CDR3 is 18 amino acids long. The DNA for the CDR3 is TGTGCCACCAGCAGACCCGCTACTCCGGAGGAGGCTAATGAAAAACTGTTTTTT. Amino acid sequence: CATSRPATPEEANEKLFF. Full variable domain (missing parts from reference TRBV15 and TRBJ1-4): DAMVIQNPRYQVTQFGKPVTLSCSQTLNHNVMYWYQQKSSQAPKLLFHYYDKDFNNEADTPDNFQSRRPNTSFCFLDIRSPGLGDTAMYLCATSRPATPEEANEKLFFGSGTQLSVL.

The J gene is TRBJ2-5, the V gene TRBV11-2; TRBD2 aligns across 7 bases. The closer fit of TRBJ2-7 to the DNA end suggests the J call may be wrong. This CDR3 is built from 13 residues. Germline-derived CDR1 and CDR2 are SGHAT and FQNNGV. In nucleotides, the CDR3 is TGTGCCAGCAGCTTATCTAGCGGATACGAGCAGTACTTC. Its protein product is CASSLSSGYEQYF.

The chain combines TRBV7-2 with TRBJ2-1, with D perhaps TRBD1 (5 bases). Trimming took 2 bases from V and 6 from J, leaving 17 bases between them. The germline V gene has CDR1 SGHTA and CDR2 FQGNSA. The CDR3 has 16 residues. The CDR3 DNA reads as TGTGCCAGCAGCTTACGGTTCAGGGAATCATTCAATGAGCAGTTCTTC. Protein product: CASSLRFRESFNEQFF.

This clone occurred a few times. The rearrangement links TRBV4-1 to TRBJ1-2, with a weak D call TRBD1 (6 bases). Trimming shortened V by 1 base and J by 4 bases, and 16 bases separated the two germline ends. The germline gives CDR1 MGHRA, CDR2 YSYEKL. CDR3 length equals 16 residues. In nucleotides, the CDR3 is TGCGCCAGCAGCCAAGGGCCGGACAGAAAATTCTATGGCTACACCTTC. It specifies CASSQGPDRKFYGYTF.

The rearrangement joins TRBV11-2 to TRBJ2-7; 8 bases are shared with TRBD2. In germline, CDR1 is SGHAT, CDR2 FQNNGV. After removal of 4 bases from V and 2 bases from J, the junction contained 7 bases not matched to a gene. The length of the CDR3 is 15 residues. The CDR3 DNA reads as TGTGCCAGCAGCTCGACAGCGGGGGACGCCTACGAGCAGTACTTC. Its protein is CASSSTAGDAYEQYF.

Regarding this clone: The same CDR3 also results from other DNA sequences found in this sample. This chain uses TRBV30 with TRBJ1-2; no firm D call. This CDR3 contains 11 residues. Germline lookup yields CDR1 GTSNPN and CDR2 SVGIG (reference sequence). The V end was cut by 2 bases, the J end by 4 bases, with 5 bases between. The CDR3 region is CAWSPGYGYTF. CDR3 in DNA: TGTGCCTGGAGTCCCGGCTATGGCTACACCTTC.

In its sample, this clone was seen a few times. This chain joins TRBV7-9 and TRBJ2-1; no reliable D call. Germline V gene data show CDR1 as SEHNR and CDR2 as FQNEAQ (reference sequence). The V gene lost 2 bases and the J gene lost 2 bases, with 10 bases spanning the gap. This CDR3 has 15 amino acids. The CDR3 nucleotides read TGTGCCAGCAGCTTATCCGTCCTAGCCTACAATGAGCAGTTCTTC. Translation gives CASSLSVLAYNEQFF.

This clone appeared a single time. The V and J genes are TRBV6-6 and TRBJ1-3, with a tentative D call TRBD1 (6 bases). V gave up 2 bases and J gave up 0 bases, with 11 bases separating them. The CDR3 sequence is 16 residues long. Germline V lookup: CDR1 MNHNY, CDR2 SVGAGI (reference sequence). The CDR3 DNA reads as TGTGCCAGCAGTTACCCGACAGGCCTCTCTGGAAACACCATATATTTT. Amino acid sequence: CASSYPTGLSGNTIYF.

The chain links TRBV11-2 to TRBJ1-1, with 9 bases lining up with TRBD1. The germline CDR1 and CDR2 sequences are SGHAT and FQNNGV. This CDR3 comprises 15 residues. J lost 0 bases, V lost 9 bases, and 8 bases had no gene match. The CDR3 protein is CASSQGAKLNTEAFF. For the CDR3, the DNA is TGTGCCAGTTCACAGGGGGCAAAGTTGAACACTGAAGCTTTCTTT. Full variable domain (outside the CDR3, taken from reference TRBV11-2 and TRBJ1-1): EAGVAQSPRYKIIEKRQSVAFWCNPISGHATLYWYQQILGQGPKLLIQFQNNGVVDDSQLPKDRFSAERLKGVDSTLKIQPAKLEDSAVYLCASSQGAKLNTEAFFGQGTRLTVV.

This clone was recorded once. This chain links TRBV27 with TRBJ1-1, with 7 bases fitting TRBD1. The length of the CDR3 is 13 residues. Germline values: CDR1 MNHEY, CDR2 SMNVEV (reference sequence). V lost 3 bases and J lost 8; bases outside the gene matches: 6. CDR3 bases: TGTGCCAGCAGTTTGCCGGGACAGCCCGAAGCTTTCTTT. Its translation: CASSLPGQPEAFF.

This clone has a handful of counts. The chain carries TRBV27 and TRBJ2-2; 9 positions match TRBD1. The V and J ends lost 5 bases and 6 bases, in that order; junction bases with no gene match: 10. There are 16 residues in the CDR3. The germline V gene has CDR1 MNHEY and CDR2 SMNVEV (reference sequence). DNA of the CDR3: TGTGCCAGCAGTAATCCGGGACAGGGAGGGTCCGGGGAGCTGTTTTTT. Translating it yields CASSNPGQGGSGELFF.

The chain is built from TRBV2 and TRBJ2-1; 8 nucleotides agree with TRBD2. CDR1 is SNHLY and CDR2 is FYNNEI in the germline V gene. The V gene end was trimmed by 2 bases and the J gene end by 5 bases; junction bases not matched to a gene: 5. CDR3 length: 15 amino acids. The CDR3 region is CASSERLAGDNEQFF. The CDR3 DNA is TGTGCCAGCAGTGAACGGCTAGCGGGCGACAATGAGCAGTTCTTC.

The chain joins TRBV28 to TRBJ1-2, with D tentatively TRBD1 (6 bases). The CDR3 has 18 residues. Germline V gene data show CDR1 as MDHEN and CDR2 as SYDVKM. Trimming took 3 bases from V and 3 from J, leaving 23 bases between them. The CDR3 DNA reads as TGTGCCAGCAGTTTTCGGCGGACAGCAGCACCCTTTGACTATGGCTACACCTTC. This translates into CASSFRRTAAPFDYGYTF.

The rearrangement links TRBV7-9 to TRBJ1-4; D ambiguous. Germline V lookup: CDR1 SEHNR, CDR2 FQNEAQ (reference sequence). The ends were cut back, 6 bases at V and 8 bases at J, with 19 bases in the middle. The CDR3 runs 15 residues. The CDR3 loop is CASRSTGMLGEKLFF. In DNA, the CDR3 is TGTGCCAGCAGGAGTACGGGGATGCTGGGGGAAAAACTGTTTTTT.

This clone was recorded only once. The chain uses TRBV21-1 and TRBJ2-5; the D segment call TRBD2 is taken from the table without a DNA check. TRBV21-1 is reported as a pseudogene. The CDR3 extends over 15 amino acids. The CDR3 DNA is TGTGCCAGCAGCGTCGGGGAAGAGACCGGAGAGACCCAGTACTTC. This gives the protein CASSVGEETGETQYF.

This clone came up once. This chain uses TRBV2 with TRBJ2-5, with 12 positions matching TRBD2. The CDR3 runs to 16 residues. V lost 6 bases to trimming and J lost 5 bases; unmatched junction nucleotides: 10. The germline CDR1 and CDR2 sequences are SNHLY and FYNNEI. CDR3 sequence (DNA): TGTGCCAGCAGCCGCAGACTAGCGGGGGTGAGGGAGACCCAGTACTTC. The encoded protein is CASSRRLAGVRETQYF.

The chain uses TRBV7-9 and TRBJ1-1, with TRBD1 matching over 8 bases. The J segment lost 1 base and the V segment lost 5 bases, leaving 6 bases of the junction unmatched. CDR1 and CDR2 from the germline V gene are SEHNR and FQNEAQ (reference sequence). The CDR3 has 15 amino acids. The DNA of the CDR3 is TGTGCCAGCAGCCATCGACAGGGGAGGAACACTGAAGCTTTCTTT. Its protein product is CASSHRQGRNTEAFF.

The table lists this clone with a count of one. The gene calls are TRBV9 and TRBJ1-1; D remains ambiguous. This CDR3 spans 14 amino acids. Germline CDR1 and CDR2: SGDLS and YYNGEE. V lost 0 bases, J lost 0 bases, and 6 bases lay in between. The chain's CDR3 is CASSVEQMNTEAFF. CDR3 DNA sequence: TGTGCCAGCAGCGTAGAACAAATGAACACTGAAGCTTTCTTT.

The chain combines TRBV6-5 with TRBJ2-1; possibly TRBD1 for D (6 bases). Germline V gene data show CDR1 as MNHEY and CDR2 as SVGAGI. V lost 8 bases, J lost 7 bases, and 18 bases lay in between. The CDR3 loop spans 14 amino acids. The CDR3 sequence: CASRWGRGWNEQFF. DNA of the CDR3: TGTGCCAGCCGATGGGGGCGAGGGTGGAATGAGCAGTTCTTC.

V usage is TRBV7-3 and J usage is TRBJ2-5, with D perhaps matching TRBD1 (5 bases). Deletions cut 1 base from V and 5 bases from J, with 8 bases between. This CDR3 region has 13 residues. Germline-derived CDR1 and CDR2 are SGHTA and FQGTGA. Here the CDR3 reads CASSLNKGETQYF. In DNA, the CDR3 is TGTGCCAGCAGCTTAAATAAGGGGGAGACCCAGTACTTC.

J is TRBJ1-4 and V is TRBV27, with D possibly matching TRBD1 (5 bases). CDR1 MNHEY and CDR2 SMNVEV come from the germline V gene (reference sequence). The CDR3 runs to 15 residues. The V and J ends lost 0 bases and 7 bases respectively, with 12 bases between them. CDR3 residues: CASSLSGQGGEKLFF. As DNA, the CDR3 is TGTGCCAGCAGTTTATCCGGGCAGGGAGGTGAAAAACTGTTTTTT.

The J gene is TRBJ1-1, the V gene TRBV4-3; D remains unclear. CDR3 length: 17 amino acids. CDR1 is LGHNA and CDR2 is YSLEER in the germline V gene. Trimming pared 0 bases from V and 6 bases from J, leaving 20 bases between. The CDR3 loop is CASSQDSRGSFLPEAFF. The CDR3 DNA follows: TGCGCCAGCAGCCAAGATTCCCGAGGCAGCTTCCTACCTGAAGCTTTCTTT.

This clone was found once. The chain has TRBV7-2 and TRBJ1-3; possible D gene TRBD1, 6 bases. The V gene's germline CDR1 is SGHTA and CDR2 FQGNSA. This CDR3 contains 19 residues. The ends were cut back, 0 bases at V and 3 bases at J, with 21 bases in the middle. CDR3 region: CASSLAAGGRGLGGNTIYF. CDR3 sequence (DNA): TGTGCCAGCAGCTTAGCGGCGGGGGGTCGGGGGCTAGGTGGAAACACCATATATTTT.

The gene calls are TRBV25-1 and TRBJ2-1; TRBD2 matches at 10 bases. The CDR3 contains 15 residues. Losses at the gene ends were 1 base for V and 7 bases for J; bases not matched to a gene: 4. CDR1 is MGHDK, CDR2 SYGVNS, per germline. Written as DNA, the CDR3 is TGTGCCAGCAGTGAATCTAGCGGGGGAGTTAATGAGCAGTTCTTC. It codes for CASSESSGGVNEQFF.

This chain links TRBV10-3 with TRBJ1-4, with 9 bases matching TRBD1. Germline trimming cut 0 bases from V and 8 bases from J; bases unmatched to any gene: 7. The CDR3 has 16 residues. Germline V gene data show CDR1 as ENHRY and CDR2 as SYGVKD. The CDR3 DNA reads TGTGCCATCAGTGAGTCCCCCGGGACAGGGAACGAAAAACTGTTTTTT. Amino acid sequence: CAISESPGTGNEKLFF.